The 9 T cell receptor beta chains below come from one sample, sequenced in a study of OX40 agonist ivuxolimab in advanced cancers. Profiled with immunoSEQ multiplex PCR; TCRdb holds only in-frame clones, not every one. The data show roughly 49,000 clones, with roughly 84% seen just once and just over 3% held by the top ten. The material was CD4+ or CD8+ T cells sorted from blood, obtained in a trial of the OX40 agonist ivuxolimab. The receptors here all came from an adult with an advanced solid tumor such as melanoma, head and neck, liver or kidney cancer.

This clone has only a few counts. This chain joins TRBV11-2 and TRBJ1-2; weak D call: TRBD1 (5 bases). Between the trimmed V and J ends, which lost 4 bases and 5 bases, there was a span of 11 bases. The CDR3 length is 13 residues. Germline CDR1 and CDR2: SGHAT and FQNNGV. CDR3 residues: CASSSPRQYGYTF. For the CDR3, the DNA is TGTGCCAGCAGCTCTCCCCGACAGTATGGCTACACCTTC.

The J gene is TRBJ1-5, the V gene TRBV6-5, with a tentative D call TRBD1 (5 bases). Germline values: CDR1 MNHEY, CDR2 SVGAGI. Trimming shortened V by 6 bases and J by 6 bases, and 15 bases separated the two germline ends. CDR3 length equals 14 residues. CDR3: CASSLGAGSQPQHF. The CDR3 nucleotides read TGTGCCAGCAGCCTTGGGGCGGGATCTCAGCCCCAGCATTTT.

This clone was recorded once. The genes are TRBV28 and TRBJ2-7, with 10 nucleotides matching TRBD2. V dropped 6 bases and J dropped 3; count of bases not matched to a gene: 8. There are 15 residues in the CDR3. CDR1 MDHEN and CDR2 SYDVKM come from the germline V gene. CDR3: CASSSSGGARYEQYF. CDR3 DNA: TGTGCCAGCAGCTCTAGCGGGGGCGCCCGCTACGAGCAGTACTTC. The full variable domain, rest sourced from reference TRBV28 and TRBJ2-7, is DVKVTQSSRYLVKRTGEKVFLECVQDMDHENMFWYRQDPGLGLRLIYFSYDVKMKEKGDIPEGYSVSREKKERFSLILESASTNQTSMYLCASSSSGGARYEQYFGPGTRLTVT.

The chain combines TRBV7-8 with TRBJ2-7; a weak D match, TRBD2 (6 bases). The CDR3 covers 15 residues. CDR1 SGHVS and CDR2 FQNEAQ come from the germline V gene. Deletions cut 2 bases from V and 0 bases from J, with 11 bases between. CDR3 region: CASSLTGGLSYEQYF. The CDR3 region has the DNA TGTGCCAGCAGCTTAACCGGGGGACTCTCCTACGAGCAGTACTTC.

This CDR3 reads CASSLSGGPSTGELFF. In DNA, the CDR3 is TGCGCCAGCAGCTTGAGCGGGGGGCCGAGCACCGGGGAGCTGTTTTTT. V usage is TRBV5-1 and J usage is TRBJ2-2; TRBD2 matches at 9 bases. Germline CDR1 and CDR2: SGHRS and YFSETQ. After removal of 1 base from V and 4 bases from J, the junction contained 5 bases not matched to a gene. The CDR3 covers 16 residues. Using reference TRBV5-1 and TRBJ2-2 for the parts outside the CDR3, the full variable domain is KAGVTQTPRYLIKTRGQQVTLSCSPISGHRSVSWYQQTPGQGLQFLFEYFSETQRNKGNFPGRFSGRQFSNSRSEMNVSTLELGDSALYLCASSLSGGPSTGELFFGEGSRLTVL.

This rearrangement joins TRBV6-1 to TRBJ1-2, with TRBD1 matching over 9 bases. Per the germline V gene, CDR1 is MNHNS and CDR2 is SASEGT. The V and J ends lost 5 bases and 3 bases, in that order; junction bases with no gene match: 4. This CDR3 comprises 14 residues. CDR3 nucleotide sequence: TGTGCCAGCAGTTATACAGGGGGCTACTATGGCTACACCTTC. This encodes CASSYTGGYYGYTF.

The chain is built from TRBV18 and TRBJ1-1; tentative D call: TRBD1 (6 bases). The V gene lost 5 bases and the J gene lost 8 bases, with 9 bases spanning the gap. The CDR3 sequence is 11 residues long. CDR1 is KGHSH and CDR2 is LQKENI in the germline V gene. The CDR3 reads CASSMTGEAFF. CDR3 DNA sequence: TGTGCCAGCTCAATGACAGGAGAAGCTTTCTTT.

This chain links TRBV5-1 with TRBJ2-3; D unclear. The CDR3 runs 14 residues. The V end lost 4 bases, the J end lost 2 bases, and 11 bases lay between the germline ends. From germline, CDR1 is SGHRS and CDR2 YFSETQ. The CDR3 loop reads CASSRSRVTDTQYF. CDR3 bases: TGCGCCAGCAGCAGGAGTCGAGTCACAGATACGCAGTATTTT.

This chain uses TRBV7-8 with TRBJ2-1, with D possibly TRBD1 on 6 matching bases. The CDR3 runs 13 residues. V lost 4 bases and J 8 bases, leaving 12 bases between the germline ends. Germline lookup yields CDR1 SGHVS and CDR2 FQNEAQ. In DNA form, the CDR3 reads TGTGCCAGCAGCTCCTCACAGGGCTATGAGCAGTTCTTC. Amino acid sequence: CASSSSQGYEQFF.